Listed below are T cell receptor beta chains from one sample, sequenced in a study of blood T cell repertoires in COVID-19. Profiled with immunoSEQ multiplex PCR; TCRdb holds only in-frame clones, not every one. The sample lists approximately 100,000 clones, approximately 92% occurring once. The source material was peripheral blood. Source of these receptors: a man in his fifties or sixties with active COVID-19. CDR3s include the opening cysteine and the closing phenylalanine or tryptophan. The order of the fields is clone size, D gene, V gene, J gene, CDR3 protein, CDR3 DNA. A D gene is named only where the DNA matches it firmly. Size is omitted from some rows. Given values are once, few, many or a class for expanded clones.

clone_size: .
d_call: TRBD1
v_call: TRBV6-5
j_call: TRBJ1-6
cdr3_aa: CASSRGQGQDPLHF
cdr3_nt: TGTGCCAGCAGTCGCGGACAGGGGCAGGATCCCCTCCACTTT

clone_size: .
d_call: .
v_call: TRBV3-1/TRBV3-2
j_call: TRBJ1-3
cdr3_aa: CASSQGARGNTIYF
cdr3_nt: TGTGCCAGCAGCCAGGGGGCGAGGGGAAACACCATATATTTT

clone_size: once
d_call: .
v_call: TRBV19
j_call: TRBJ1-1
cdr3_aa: CASNLRGADTEAFF
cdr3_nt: TGTGCCAGTAATCTCCGGGGGGCGGACACTGAAGCTTTCTTT

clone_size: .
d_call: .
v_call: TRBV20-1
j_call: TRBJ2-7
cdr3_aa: CSARIGEQYF
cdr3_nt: TGCAGTGCTAGGATCGGGGAGCAGTACTTC

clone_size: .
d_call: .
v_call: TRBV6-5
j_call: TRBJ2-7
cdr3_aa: CASKETYEQYF
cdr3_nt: TGTGCCAGCAAGGAGACCTACGAGCAGTACTTC

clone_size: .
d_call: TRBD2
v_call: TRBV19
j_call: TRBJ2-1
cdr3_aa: CASSSIEGLDYNEQFF
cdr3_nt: TGTGCCAGTAGTTCAATAGAGGGACTAGATTACAATGAGCAGTTCTTC

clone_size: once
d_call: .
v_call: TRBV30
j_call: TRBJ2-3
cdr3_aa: CAWSRRHGVTDTQYF
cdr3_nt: TGTGCCTGGAGTCGTAGACACGGGGTCACAGATACGCAGTATTTT

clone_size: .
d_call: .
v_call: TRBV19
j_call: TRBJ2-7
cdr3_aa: CASSMAGANSYEQYF
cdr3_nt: TGTGCCAGTAGTATGGCAGGGGCCAACTCCTACGAGCAGTACTTC

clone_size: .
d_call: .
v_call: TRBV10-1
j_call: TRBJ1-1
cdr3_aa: CASSEAARNTEAFF
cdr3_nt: TGCGCCAGCAGTGAGGCCGCCAGAAACACTGAAGCTTTCTTT

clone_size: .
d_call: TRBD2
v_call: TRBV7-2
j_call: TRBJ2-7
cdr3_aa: CASSDDGEGEQYF
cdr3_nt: TGTGCCAGCAGCGACGATGGGGAGGGCGAGCAGTACTTC

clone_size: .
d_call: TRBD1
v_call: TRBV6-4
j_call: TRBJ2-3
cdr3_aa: CASSDGTGGTDTQYF
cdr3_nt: TGTGCCAGCAGTGACGGGACAGGGGGCACAGATACGCAGTATTTT

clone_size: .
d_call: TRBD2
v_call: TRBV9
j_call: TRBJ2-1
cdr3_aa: CASSVSGSESNEQFF
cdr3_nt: TGTGCCAGCAGCGTTAGCGGGAGTGAATCCAATGAGCAGTTCTTC

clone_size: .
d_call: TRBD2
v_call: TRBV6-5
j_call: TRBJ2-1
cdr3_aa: CASSLLAGGDEQFF
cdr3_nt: TGTGCCAGCAGTCTTCTAGCGGGAGGTGATGAGCAGTTCTTC

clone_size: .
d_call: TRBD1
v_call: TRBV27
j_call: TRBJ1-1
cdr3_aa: CASSRRQGSEAFF
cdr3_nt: TGTGCCAGCAGCCGCCGACAGGGCTCTGAAGCTTTCTTT

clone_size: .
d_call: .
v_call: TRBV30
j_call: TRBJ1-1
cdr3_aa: CAWSKEAFKGTEAFF
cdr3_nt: TGTGCCTGGAGTAAGGAGGCTTTTAAGGGCACTGAAGCTTTCTTT

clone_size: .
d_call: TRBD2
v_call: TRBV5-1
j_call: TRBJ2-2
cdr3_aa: CASSALAGEGTGELFF
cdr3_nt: TGCGCCAGCAGCGCACTAGCGGGAGAGGGTACCGGGGAGCTGTTTTTT

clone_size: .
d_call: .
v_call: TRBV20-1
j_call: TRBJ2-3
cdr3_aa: CSASQGSADTQYF
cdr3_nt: TGCAGTGCTAGTCAGGGGAGTGCAGATACGCAGTATTTT

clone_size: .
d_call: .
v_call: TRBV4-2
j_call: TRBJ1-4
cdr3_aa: CASSQGRRTAYNEKLFF
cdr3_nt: TGTGCCAGCAGCCAAGGGAGGAGGACGGCTTATAATGAAAAACTGTTTTTT

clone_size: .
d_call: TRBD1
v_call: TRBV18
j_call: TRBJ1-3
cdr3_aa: CASSPERTGFANTIYF
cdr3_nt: TGTGCCAGCTCACCCGAACGGACAGGGTTCGCAAACACCATATATTTT

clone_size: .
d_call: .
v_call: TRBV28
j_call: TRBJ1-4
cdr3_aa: CASRLGQSPEKLFF
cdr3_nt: TGTGCCAGCAGATTAGGACAGTCTCCGGAAAAACTGTTTTTT

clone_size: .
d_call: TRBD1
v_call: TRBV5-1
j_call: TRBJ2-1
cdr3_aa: CASSQDRGQFF
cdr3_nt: TGCGCCAGCAGCCAGGACAGGGGGCAGTTCTTC

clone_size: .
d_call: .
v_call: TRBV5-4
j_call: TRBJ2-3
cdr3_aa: CASSSGLGDLTDTQYF
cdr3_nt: TGTGCCAGCAGCTCAGGGTTAGGAGACCTCACAGATACGCAGTATTTT

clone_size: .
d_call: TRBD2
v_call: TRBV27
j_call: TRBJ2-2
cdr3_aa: CASSFRLAGGTGELFF
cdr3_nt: TGTGCCAGCAGTTTCCGACTAGCGGGTGGAACCGGGGAGCTGTTTTTT

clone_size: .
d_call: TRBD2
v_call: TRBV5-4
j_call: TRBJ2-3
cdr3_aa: CASMPSGRAADTQYF
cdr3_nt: TGTGCCAGCATGCCTAGCGGGAGGGCCGCCGATACGCAGTATTTT

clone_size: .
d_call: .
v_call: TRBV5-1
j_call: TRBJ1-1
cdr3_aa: CASSLAAGAGTEAFF
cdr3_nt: TGCGCCAGCAGCTTGGCAGCGGGGGCTGGAACTGAAGCTTTCTTT

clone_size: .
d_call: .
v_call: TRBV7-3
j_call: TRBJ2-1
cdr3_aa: CASSLWEYNEQFF
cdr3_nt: TGTGCCAGCAGCTTATGGGAGTACAATGAGCAGTTCTTC

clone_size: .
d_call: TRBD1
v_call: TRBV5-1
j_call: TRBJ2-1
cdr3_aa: CASSPRDRGQVDEQFF
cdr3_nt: TGCGCCAGCAGCCCGCGGGACAGGGGGCAGGTAGATGAGCAGTTCTTC

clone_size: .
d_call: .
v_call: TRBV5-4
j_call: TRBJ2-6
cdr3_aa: CASSPIGATGANVLTF
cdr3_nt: TGTGCCAGCAGCCCCATCGGAGCCACTGGGGCCAACGTCCTGACTTTC

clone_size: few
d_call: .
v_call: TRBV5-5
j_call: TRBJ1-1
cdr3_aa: CASSFREPMNTEAFF
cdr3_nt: TGTGCCAGCAGCTTCAGGGAACCGATGAACACTGAAGCTTTCTTT

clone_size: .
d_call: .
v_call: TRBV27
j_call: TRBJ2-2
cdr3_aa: CASSHHGGELFF
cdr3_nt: TGTGCCAGCAGTCACCACGGGGGGGAGCTGTTTTTT

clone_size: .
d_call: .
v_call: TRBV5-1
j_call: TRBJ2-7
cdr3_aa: CASGMQGLSEQYF
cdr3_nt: TGCGCCAGCGGCATGCAGGGTCTCTCCGAGCAGTACTTC

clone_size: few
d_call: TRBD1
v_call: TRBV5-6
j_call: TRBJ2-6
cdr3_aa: CASSYGTAHRGANVLTF
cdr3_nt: TGTGCCAGCAGCTATGGGACAGCGCATAGGGGGGCCAACGTCCTGACTTTC

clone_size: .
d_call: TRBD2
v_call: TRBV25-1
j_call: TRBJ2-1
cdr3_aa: CASSESRTSVDNEQFF
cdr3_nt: TGTGCCAGCAGTGAATCTCGGACTAGCGTCGACAATGAGCAGTTCTTC

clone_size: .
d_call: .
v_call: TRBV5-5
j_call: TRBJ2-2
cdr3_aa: CASSLTGQSTGELFF
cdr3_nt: TGTGCCAGCAGCTTGACCGGACAGAGCACCGGGGAGCTGTTTTTT

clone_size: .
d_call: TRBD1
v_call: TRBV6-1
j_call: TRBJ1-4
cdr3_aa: CASSDRRDRGIEKLFF
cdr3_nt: TGTGCCAGCAGTGATAGACGGGACAGGGGTATTGAAAAACTGTTTTTT

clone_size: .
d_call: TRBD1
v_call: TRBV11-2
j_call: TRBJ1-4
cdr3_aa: CASTEQGASEKLFF
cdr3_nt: TGTGCCAGCACCGAACAGGGGGCCAGTGAAAAACTGTTTTTT

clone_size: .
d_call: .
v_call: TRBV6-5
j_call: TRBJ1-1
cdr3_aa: CATVDRYHTEAFF
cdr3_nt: TGTGCCACCGTCGACAGATATCACACTGAAGCTTTCTTT

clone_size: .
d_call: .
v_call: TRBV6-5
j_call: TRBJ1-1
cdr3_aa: CASSYTAGNTEAFF
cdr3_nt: TGTGCCAGCAGTTACACAGCAGGGAACACTGAAGCTTTCTTT

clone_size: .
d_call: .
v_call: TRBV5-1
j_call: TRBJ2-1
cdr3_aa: CASSLQDGLAGEQFF
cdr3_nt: TGCGCCAGCAGCTTGCAGGATGGCCTAGCCGGTGAGCAGTTCTTC

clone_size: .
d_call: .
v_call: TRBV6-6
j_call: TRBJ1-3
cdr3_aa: CASSPSRFSGNTIYF
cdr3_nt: TGTGCCAGCAGCCCTAGTAGGTTCTCTGGAAACACCATATATTTT

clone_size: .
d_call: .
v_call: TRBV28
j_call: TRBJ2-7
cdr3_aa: CASSFGVANEQYF
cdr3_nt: TGTGCCAGCAGTTTCGGGGTCGCCAACGAGCAGTACTTC

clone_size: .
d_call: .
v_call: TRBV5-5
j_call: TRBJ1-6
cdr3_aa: CASSLELRSGYSPLHF
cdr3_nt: TGTGCCAGCAGCTTGGAGCTTAGGTCAGGGTATTCACCCCTCCACTTT

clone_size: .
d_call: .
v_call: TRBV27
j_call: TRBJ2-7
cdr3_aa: CASSYLGSTYEQYF
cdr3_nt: TGTGCCAGCAGTTACCTCGGGTCTACCTACGAGCAGTACTTC

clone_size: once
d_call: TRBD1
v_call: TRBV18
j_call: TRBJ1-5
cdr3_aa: CASSPGQGTNNQPQHF
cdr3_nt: TGTGCCAGCTCACCCGGACAGGGGACAAACAATCAGCCCCAGCATTTT

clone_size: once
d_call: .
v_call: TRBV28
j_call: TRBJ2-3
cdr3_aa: CASSFSRDTDTQYF
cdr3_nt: TGTGCCAGCAGTTTTTCCCGAGACACAGATACGCAGTATTTT

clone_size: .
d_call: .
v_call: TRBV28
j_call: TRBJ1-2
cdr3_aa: CASSQNTVNYGYTF
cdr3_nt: TGTGCCAGCAGTCAAAATACAGTAAACTATGGCTACACCTTC

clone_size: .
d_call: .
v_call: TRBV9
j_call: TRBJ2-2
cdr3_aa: CASSAGHRGELFF
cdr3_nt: TGTGCCAGCAGCGCAGGGCACCGCGGGGAGCTGTTTTTT

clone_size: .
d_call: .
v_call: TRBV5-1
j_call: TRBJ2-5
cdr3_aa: CASSRIGGETQYF
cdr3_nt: TGCGCCAGCAGCCGTATTGGGGGGGAGACCCAGTACTTC